The clone carrying this TCR beta chain was counted only a few times. A J-beta primer mix and a sample-barcoded 5' primer were used in a second PCR of about 7 to 12 cycles. TCRdb redid the calling of the 5' RACE reads with MiXCR, one entry per CDR3 protein. The top ten clones hold approximately 17% of a sample with about 1 million distinct CDR3 sequences, around 45% of them seen once. This sample stems from a study of blood T cells in healthy people across ages. Material: blood. This TCR derives from a woman aged 55-70 years in good health.

CDR3 loop: CASSLDLVTYNEQFF. CDR3 in DNA: TGTGCCAGCAGCTTAGATCTCGTAACCTACAATGAGCAGTTCTTC. The rearrangement links TRBV7-2 to TRBJ2-1; no reliable D call. Germline V gene data show CDR1 as SGHTA and CDR2 as FQGNSA. The CDR3 is 15 amino acids. V lost 1 base and J lost 2, with 9 bases in between.